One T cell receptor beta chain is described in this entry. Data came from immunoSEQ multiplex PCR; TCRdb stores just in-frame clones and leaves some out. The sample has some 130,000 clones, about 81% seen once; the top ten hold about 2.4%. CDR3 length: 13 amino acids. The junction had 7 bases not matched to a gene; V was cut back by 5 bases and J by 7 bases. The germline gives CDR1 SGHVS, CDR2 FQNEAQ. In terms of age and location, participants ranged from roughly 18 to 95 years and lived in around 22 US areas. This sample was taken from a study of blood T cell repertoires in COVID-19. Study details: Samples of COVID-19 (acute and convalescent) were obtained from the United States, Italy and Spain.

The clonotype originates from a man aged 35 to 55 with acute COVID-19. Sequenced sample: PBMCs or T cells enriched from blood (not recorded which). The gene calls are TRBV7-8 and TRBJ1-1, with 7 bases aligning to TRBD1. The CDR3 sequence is CASSPRQGGEAFF. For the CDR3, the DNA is TGTGCCAGCAGCCCCCGACAGGGCGGTGAAGCTTTCTTT.